These 22 T cell receptor beta chains came from one sample sequenced in a study of blood T cells in healthy people across ages. It was with a sample-barcoded 5' primer and a J-beta primer mix that a second PCR of roughly 7 to 12 cycles was run. Each CDR3 protein gets one entry after TCRdb re-called the 5' RACE reads with MiXCR. The sample contains 710,000 or so distinct CDR3 sequences, about a fifth of which appear only once. The specimen sequenced was blood. The receptors here all came from a man aged 70 or older in good health.

The chain carries TRBV20-1 and TRBJ1-5; D is undetermined. V was clipped by 4 bases and J by 4 bases, with 17 bases between them. This CDR3 region has 15 residues. In germline, CDR1 is DFQATT, CDR2 SNEGSKA (reference sequence). The CDR3 loop is CSATSRVPVNQPQHF. CDR3 bases: TGCAGTGCTACTTCAAGGGTCCCGGTAAATCAGCCCCAGCATTTT.

This clonotype was seen a handful of times. The rearrangement joins TRBV27 to TRBJ1-4, with D possibly matching TRBD1 (6 bases). Germline assignment: CDR1 MNHEY and CDR2 SMNVEV (reference sequence). The ends were cut back, 4 bases at V and 8 bases at J, with 17 bases in the middle. The CDR3 loop spans 15 amino acids. The CDR3, as DNA: TGTGCCAGCAGTTCCCACAGGGCCGGCGGGGAAAAACTGTTTTTT. Its protein product is CASSSHRAGGEKLFF.

On this clonotype: Its ends do not fully match the called genes, so a read error is possible. The chain carries TRBV28 and TRBJ2-3, with TRBD1 identical over 8 bases. The CDR3 runs 15 residues. Per germline, CDR1 MDHEN and CDR2 SYDVKM. The CDR3 DNA follows: TGTACCAGCAGTTTACCCACAGGGGGGACAGATACGCAGTATTTT. Protein sequence: CTSSLPTGGTDTQYF.

The sample holds one count of this clonotype. The chain has TRBV7-8 and TRBJ2-3; 8 bases are shared with TRBD2. The length of the CDR3 is 12 residues. With V trimmed by 1 base and J by 15 bases, 6 bases remained unmatched. Germline V gene sequence: CDR1 SGHVS, CDR2 FQNEAQ. CDR3 sequence (DNA): TGTGCCAGCAGCTTAGTTAGCGGGGCTATTTATTTT. Amino acids: CASSLVSGAIYF. The variable domain in full, completed from reference TRBV7-8 and TRBJ2-3, reads GAGVSQSPRYKVAKRGQDVALRCDPISGHVSLFWYQQALGQGPEFLTYFQNEAQLDKSGLPSDRFFAERPEGSVSTLKIQRTQQEDSAVYLCASSLVSGAIYFGPGTRLTVL.

In this sample, this clonotype turned up a few times. The V gene is TRBV3-1, the J gene TRBJ2-3, with 8 bases aligning to TRBD1. V shed 4 bases, J shed 6 bases, and the junction held 12 bases outside the gene matches. The CDR3 runs 16 residues. The V gene's germline CDR1 is LGHDT and CDR2 YNNKEL (reference sequence). The CDR3 reads CASSLRTGKGKDTQYF. Here the CDR3 DNA reads TGTGCCAGCAGCCTTCGGACAGGGAAGGGGAAGGATACGCAGTATTTT.

The CDR3 reads CASSLQLEGEQFF. CDR3 sequence (DNA): TGCGCCAGCAGCCTGCAACTAGAAGGGGAGCAGTTCTTC. The J gene is TRBJ2-1, the V gene TRBV5-1; D is perhaps TRBD2 (5 bases). In germline, CDR1 is SGHRS, CDR2 YFSETQ. With 4 bases removed from V and 10 bases from J, the gap between germline ends came to 15 bases. The CDR3 sequence is 13 residues long. The full variable domain, completed using reference TRBV5-1 and TRBJ2-1, is KAGVTQTPRYLIKTRGQQVTLSCSPISGHRSVSWYQQTPGQGLQFLFEYFSETQRNKGNFPGRFSGRQFSNSRSEMNVSTLELGDSALYLCASSLQLEGEQFFGPGTRLTVL.

The J gene is TRBJ2-2, the V gene TRBV20-1; D call uncertain. The CDR3 totals 12 residues. Germline lookup yields CDR1 DFQATT and CDR2 SNEGSKA (reference sequence). V lost 3 bases, J lost 3 bases, and 5 bases lay in between. The CDR3 region is CSASRDTGELFF. CDR3 in DNA: TGCAGTGCTAGTAGGGACACCGGGGAGCTGTTTTTT.

The chain recombines TRBV2 with TRBJ2-1; D may be TRBD2 (5 bases). This CDR3 has 14 residues. Germline CDR1 SNHLY, CDR2 FYNNEI. V was cut by 6 bases and J by 8 bases, with 17 bases left in between. The CDR3: CASRLLLGVDEQFF. The CDR3 DNA reads TGTGCCAGCAGACTATTACTAGGAGTAGATGAGCAGTTCTTC.

The chain employs TRBV7-9 and TRBJ2-5; D possibly uses TRBD1 or TRBD2 (5 bases each). The J call may be faulty, since TRBJ2-1 better matches the DNA end. The CDR3 loop spans 12 amino acids. Germline assignment: CDR1 SEHNR and CDR2 FQNEAQ (reference sequence). The CDR3 DNA reads TGTGCCAGCTCACCCAGGGACGGTGAGCAGTTCTTC. It is translated as CASSPRDGEQFF.

This chain uses TRBV7-2 with TRBJ2-2; maybe TRBD1 (6 bases). V was cut by 1 base and J by 8 bases, with 26 bases left in between. CDR1 SGHTA and CDR2 FQGNSA come from the germline V gene. The CDR3 loop spans 19 amino acids. The CDR3 here is CASSLGMFRGGGITGELFF. In DNA form, the CDR3 reads TGTGCCAGCAGCTTAGGCATGTTCAGGGGCGGAGGTATTACTGGGGAGCTGTTTTTT. The full variable domain, rest sourced from reference TRBV7-2 and TRBJ2-2, is GAGVSQSPSNKVTEKGKDVELRCDPISGHTALYWYRQSLGQGLEFLIYFQGNSAPDKSGLPSDRFSAERTGGSVSTLTIQRTQQEDSAVYLCASSLGMFRGGGITGELFFGEGSRLTVL.

This clonotype was picked up many times. J is TRBJ2-7 and V is TRBV7-2; D unclear. The V end was cut by 8 bases, the J end by 5 bases, with 13 bases between. This CDR3 is built from 12 residues. Germline CDR1 reads SGHTA; CDR2 reads FQGNSA. DNA for the CDR3: TGTGCCAGCCTGTCCCTCTGCCACGAGCAGTACGTC. Protein product: CASLSLCHEQYV.

In this sample, this clonotype turned up a few times. J is TRBJ1-2 and V is TRBV3-1; 7 bases fit TRBD1. Losses at the gene ends were 5 bases for V and 6 bases for J; bases not matched to a gene: 15. This CDR3 is built from 16 residues. CDR1 is LGHDT, CDR2 YNNKEL, per germline (reference sequence). For the CDR3, the DNA is TGTGCCAGCAGCGACTCCGGAGACAGGGTCCGTAATGGCTACACCTTC. It specifies CASSDSGDRVRNGYTF.

This clonotype occurred a few times. The CDR3: CASSLSGFNTEAFF. CDR3 DNA: TGCGCCAGCAGCTTGAGTGGGTTTAACACTGAAGCTTTCTTT. The chain carries TRBV5-1 and TRBJ1-1, with D unresolved. Per the germline V gene, CDR1 is SGHRS and CDR2 is YFSETQ. Trimming stripped 1 base from V and 2 bases from J, with 9 bases between. The CDR3 totals 14 residues.

The gene calls are TRBV4-2 and TRBJ2-4, with 7 nucleotides matching TRBD2. The CDR3 loop spans 17 amino acids. J gave up 8 bases and V 0 bases, and 13 bases lay outside the gene matches. Germline V gene lookup returns CDR1 LGHNA and CDR2 YNFKEQ. The CDR3 here is CASSQEGGARGGDIQYF. The CDR3 DNA follows: TGTGCCAGCAGCCAAGAGGGGGGTGCGAGGGGAGGGGACATTCAGTACTTC.

The chain has TRBV12-3 or TRBV12-4 and TRBJ1-4; the D gene is possibly TRBD1 (5 bases). This CDR3 region has 17 residues. V lost 8 bases, J lost 3 bases, and 22 bases lay in between. CDR3 nucleotide sequence: TGTGCCAGCCAGGACCGTTCAGGGACCCGGGCTAATGAAAAACTGTTTTTT. This translates into CASQDRSGTRANEKLFF.

This rearrangement joins TRBV11-2 to TRBJ2-1; 10 bases fit TRBD1. The CDR3 covers 17 residues. Germline-derived CDR1 and CDR2 are SGHAT and FQNNGV. The ends lost 0 bases at V and 8 bases at J; junction bases unmatched: 10. CDR3 in DNA: TGTGCCAGCAGCTTAGAGATCGCGGGACAGGGGTTCGATGAGCAGTTCTTC. Protein: CASSLEIAGQGFDEQFF.

This clonotype has a single count. The chain uses TRBV6-2 or TRBV6-3 and TRBJ1-1; 9 nucleotides align to TRBD1. The CDR3 contains 16 residues. CDR1 MNHEY and CDR2 SVGEGT come from the germline V gene. V was clipped by 6 bases and J by 2 bases; unmatched bases: 10. The CDR3: CASSPGTGRDNTEAFF. Here the CDR3 DNA reads TGTGCCAGCAGCCCAGGGACAGGGAGGGACAACACTGAAGCTTTCTTT.

This rearrangement joins TRBV20-1 to TRBJ2-5; the D is unclear. The CDR3 loop spans 15 amino acids. Between the trimmed V and J ends, which lost 3 bases and 0 bases, there was a span of 14 bases. Germline V gene data show CDR1 as DFQATT and CDR2 as SNEGSKA (reference sequence). The CDR3 reads CSARNPRTDQETQYF. CDR3 nucleotide sequence: TGCAGTGCTAGGAACCCTCGGACGGACCAAGAGACCCAGTACTTC.

Concerning this clonotype itself: A read error may be the cause here, since a much bigger clone is one base away. The chain joins TRBV7-2 to TRBJ2-3; TRBD1 might be the D (5 bases). CDR3 length: 13 residues. V gave up 7 bases and J gave up 4 bases, with 12 bases separating them. Germline V gene lookup returns CDR1 SGHTA and CDR2 FQGNSA. CDR3 in DNA: TGTGCCAGCACCAAAGGGGTCGCAGATACGCAGTATTTT. Translated, it gives CASTKGVADTQYF.

This clonotype was detected a few times. The chain uses TRBV7-9 and TRBJ1-2; D not resolved. Looked up from germline, CDR1 is SEHNR and CDR2 is FQNEAQ (reference sequence). Trimming cost V 10 bases and J 6 bases, with 21 bases left between them. The CDR3 is made up of 14 amino acids. The CDR3 loop is CATNPSMAGDGYTF. The CDR3 DNA reads as TGTGCCACCAACCCCTCTATGGCAGGAGATGGCTACACCTTC. Using reference TRBV7-9 and TRBJ1-2 for the parts outside the CDR3, the full variable domain is DTGVSQNPRHKITKRGQNVTFRCDPISEHNRLYWYRQTLGQGPEFLTYFQNEAQLEKSRLLSDRFSAERPKGSFSTLEIQRTEQGDSAMYLCATNPSMAGDGYTFGSGTRLTVV.

The chain is built from TRBV15 and TRBJ2-5, with a weak D call TRBD1 (6 bases). TRBJ2-7 explains the end of the DNA better; the J call may be wrong. From germline, CDR1 is LNHNV and CDR2 YYDKDF (reference sequence). The CDR3 extends over 16 amino acids. The CDR3 sequence: CATSRDTGFQRDEQYF. The CDR3 DNA follows: TGTGCCACCAGCAGAGACACAGGGTTCCAACGCGACGAGCAGTACTTC.

V usage is TRBV7-2 and J usage is TRBJ2-5; TRBD1 agrees at 10 bases. CDR3 length: 16 amino acids. The germline V gene encodes CDR1 SGHTA and CDR2 FQGNSA. V lost 5 bases and J lost 4; bases outside the gene matches: 10. CDR3 loop: CASSRRTGGRRETQYF. The CDR3 bases are TGTGCCAGCAGCAGAAGGACAGGGGGTAGGCGAGAGACCCAGTACTTC.